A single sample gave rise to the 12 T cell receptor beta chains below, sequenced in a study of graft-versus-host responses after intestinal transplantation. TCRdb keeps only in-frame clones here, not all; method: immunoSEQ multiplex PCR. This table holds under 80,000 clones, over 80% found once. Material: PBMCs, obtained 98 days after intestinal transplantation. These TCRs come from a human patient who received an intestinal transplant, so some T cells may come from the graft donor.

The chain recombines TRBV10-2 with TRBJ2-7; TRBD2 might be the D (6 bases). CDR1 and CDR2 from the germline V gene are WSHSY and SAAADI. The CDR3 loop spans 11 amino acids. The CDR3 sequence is CASGDAYEQYF. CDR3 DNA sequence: TGCGCGTCGGGGGACGCCTACGAGCAGTACTTC.

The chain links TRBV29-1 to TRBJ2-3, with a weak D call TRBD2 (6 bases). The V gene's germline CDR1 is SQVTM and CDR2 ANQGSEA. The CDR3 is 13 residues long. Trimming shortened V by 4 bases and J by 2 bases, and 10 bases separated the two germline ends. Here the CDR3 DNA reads TGCAGCGTTGGGCAGGGACTCACAGATACGCAGTATTTT. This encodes CSVGQGLTDTQYF.

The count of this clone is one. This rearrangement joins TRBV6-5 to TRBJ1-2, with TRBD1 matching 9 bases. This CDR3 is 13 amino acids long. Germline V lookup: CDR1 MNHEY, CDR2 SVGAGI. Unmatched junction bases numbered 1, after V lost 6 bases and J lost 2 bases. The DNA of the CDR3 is TGTGCCAGCAGGGACAGGGGAAACTATGGCTACACCTTC. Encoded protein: CASRDRGNYGYTF.

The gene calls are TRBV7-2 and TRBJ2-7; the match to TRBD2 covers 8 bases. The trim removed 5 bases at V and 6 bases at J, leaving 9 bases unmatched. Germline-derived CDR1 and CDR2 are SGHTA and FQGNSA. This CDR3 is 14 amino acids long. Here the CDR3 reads CASSPVSGGGEQYF. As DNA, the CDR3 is TGTGCCAGCAGCCCAGTATCGGGAGGGGGCGAGCAGTACTTC. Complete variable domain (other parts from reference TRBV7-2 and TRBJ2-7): GAGVSQSPSNKVTEKGKDVELRCDPISGHTALYWYRQSLGQGLEFLIYFQGNSAPDKSGLPSDRFSAERTGGSVSTLTIQRTQQEDSAVYLCASSPVSGGGEQYFGPGTRLTVT.

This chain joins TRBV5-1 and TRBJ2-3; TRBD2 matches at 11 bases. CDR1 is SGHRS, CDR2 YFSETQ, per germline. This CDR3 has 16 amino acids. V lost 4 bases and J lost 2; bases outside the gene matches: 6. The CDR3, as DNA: TGCGCCAGCAGCACCGGGACTAGCGGCTACACAGATACGCAGTATTTT. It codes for CASSTGTSGYTDTQYF.

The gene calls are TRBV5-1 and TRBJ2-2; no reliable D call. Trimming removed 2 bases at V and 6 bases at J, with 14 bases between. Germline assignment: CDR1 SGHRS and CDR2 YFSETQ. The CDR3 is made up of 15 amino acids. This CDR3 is CASSLVEQVSGELFF. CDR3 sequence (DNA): TGCGCCAGCAGCTTAGTGGAGCAAGTCTCCGGGGAGCTGTTTTTT.

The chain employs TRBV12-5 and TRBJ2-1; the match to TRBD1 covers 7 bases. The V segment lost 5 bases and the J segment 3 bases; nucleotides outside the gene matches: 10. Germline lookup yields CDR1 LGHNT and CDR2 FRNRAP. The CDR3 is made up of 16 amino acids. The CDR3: CASGIHTGTVYNEQFF. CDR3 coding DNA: TGTGCTAGTGGTATACACACCGGGACAGTCTACAATGAGCAGTTCTTC.

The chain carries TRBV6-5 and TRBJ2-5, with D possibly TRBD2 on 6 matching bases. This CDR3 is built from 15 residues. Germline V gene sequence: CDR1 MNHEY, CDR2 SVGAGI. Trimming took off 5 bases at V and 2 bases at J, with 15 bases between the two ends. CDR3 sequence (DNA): TGTGCCAGCAGTCCCCCCGGGGACTCACAAGAGACCCAGTACTTC. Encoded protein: CASSPPGDSQETQYF.

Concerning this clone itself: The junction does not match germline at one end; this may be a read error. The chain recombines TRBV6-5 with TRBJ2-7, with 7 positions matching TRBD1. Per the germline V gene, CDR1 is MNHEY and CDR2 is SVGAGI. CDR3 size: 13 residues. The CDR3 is CASGYNDRDEQYF. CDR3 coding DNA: TGTGCCAGCGGTTATAACGACAGGGACGAGCAGTACTTC.

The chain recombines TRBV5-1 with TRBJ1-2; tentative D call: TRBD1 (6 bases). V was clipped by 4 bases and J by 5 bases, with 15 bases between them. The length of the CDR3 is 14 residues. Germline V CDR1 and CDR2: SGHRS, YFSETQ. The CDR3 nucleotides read TGCGCCAGCAGCCCTGGACAGATAGGATATGGCTACACCTTC. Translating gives CASSPGQIGYGYTF.

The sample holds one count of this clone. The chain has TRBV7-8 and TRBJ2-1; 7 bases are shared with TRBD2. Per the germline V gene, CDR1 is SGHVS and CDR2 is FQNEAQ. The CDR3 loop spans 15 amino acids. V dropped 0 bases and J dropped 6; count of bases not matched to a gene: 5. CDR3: CASSLAGTKRNEQFF. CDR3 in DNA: TGTGCCAGCAGCTTAGCTGGGACTAAACGCAATGAGCAGTTCTTC.

The DNA for the CDR3 is TGTGCCAGCATCGACAGGGGAGACGAGCAGTACTTC. Encoded protein: CASIDRGDEQYF. The chain is built from TRBV6-5 and TRBJ2-7, with 8 bases that match TRBD1. The CDR3 is 12 amino acids. With V trimmed by 7 bases and J by 5 bases, 4 bases remained unmatched. Germline CDR1 MNHEY, CDR2 SVGAGI.